These T cell receptor beta chains were read from a single sample in a study of cytomegalovirus exposure and HLA in healthy donors. Only in-frame clones appear in the TCRdb table, and some are missing; sequencing was by immunoSEQ multiplex PCR. The repertoire holds under 200,000 clones, around 75% seen once, with 1.5% to 2% in the top ten. The sample taken for sequencing was PBMCs. Receptor source: a woman in her 30s in good health and CMV-seronegative. The CDR3 runs from the conserved cysteine through the conserved F or W. The D gene is left open where the match is weak. Clone size is not always given. Where it is, it says once, few, many or a class for expanded clones.

clone size,D gene,V gene,J gene,CDR3 protein,CDR3 DNA
-,-,TRBV4-1,TRBJ1-5,CASSFNRANQPQHF,TGCGCCAGCAGCTTTAACCGAGCCAATCAGCCCCAGCATTTT
once,TRBD1,TRBV5-1,TRBJ2-2,CASSLRDRAITGELFF,TGCGCCAGCAGCCTACGCGACAGGGCTATTACCGGGGAACTGTTTTTT
-,-,TRBV9,TRBJ1-1,CASSVAPPDRVSDTEAFF,TGTGCCAGCAGCGTAGCGCCCCCCGACCGGGTGTCGGACACTGAAGCTTTCTTT
-,TRBD2,TRBV5-6,TRBJ2-3,CASSLTSGSTDTQYF,TGTGCCAGCAGTTTGACTAGCGGAAGCACAGATACGCAGTATTTT
-,-,TRBV27,TRBJ1-5,CASTLRRGGHSNQPQHF,TGTGCCAGCACTCTCCGACGAGGGGGACATAGCAATCAGCCCCAGCATTTT
-,-,TRBV19,TRBJ1-3,CASRSQGSGNTIYF,TGTGCCAGTAGATCACAGGGATCTGGAAACACCATATATTTT
-,TRBD2,TRBV2,TRBJ2-5,CASKRNSGSRETQYF,TGTGCCAGCAAGAGGAATAGCGGGAGCAGAGAGACCCAGTACTTC
-,TRBD1,TRBV19,TRBJ1-6,CASSPNDRGFFYSPLHF,TGTGCCAGTAGTCCCAACGACAGGGGTTTTTTTTATTCACCCCTCCACTTT
-,-,TRBV4-1,TRBJ2-7,CASSQVGVTRPYEQYF,TGCGCCAGCAGCCAAGTAGGGGTCACACGGCCCTACGAGCAGTACTTC
-,TRBD2,TRBV30,TRBJ2-1,CAWSTGTSGRAGEQFF,TGTGCCTGGAGTACGGGGACTAGCGGGAGGGCCGGGGAGCAGTTCTTC
-,-,TRBV18,TRBJ1-2,CASSPPGAGRDGYTF,TGTGCCAGCTCACCACCAGGGGCCGGCAGGGATGGCTACACCTTC
-,-,TRBV28,TRBJ1-2,CASSSFNYGYTF,TGTGCCAGCAGTTCGTTTAACTATGGCTACACCTTC
few,-,TRBV2,TRBJ1-5,CASSRMGRGGGQPQHF,TGTGCCAGCTCCAGAATGGGCAGGGGCGGGGGTCAGCCCCAGCATTTT
-,-,TRBV6-1,TRBJ1-2,CASSEGSGRPYYGYTF,TGTGCCAGCAGTGAAGGTTCAGGCAGGCCCTACTATGGCTACACCTTC
-,-,TRBV4-2,TRBJ2-3,CASSQEVRRGQSRPTDTQYF,TGTGCCAGCAGCCAAGAGGTGAGGCGGGGGCAATCCCGGCCCACAGATACGCAGTATTTT
-,-,TRBV27,TRBJ2-7,CASSLQGRFDEQYF,TGTGCCAGCAGTTTACAGGGTAGGTTCGACGAGCAGTACTTC
few,-,TRBV19,TRBJ1-2,CASSIDGGGYTF,TGTGCCAGTAGTATAGATGGGGGCGGCTACACCTTC
few,TRBD1,TRBV4-1,TRBJ2-7,CASSHLPGQRSYEQYF,TGCGCCAGCAGCCATTTACCGGGACAGCGTTCCTACGAGCAGTACTTC
-,-,TRBV6-1,TRBJ1-1,CASSGLGLHRSNTEAFF,TGTGCCAGCAGTGGATTGGGACTCCACCGAAGTAACACTGAAGCTTTCTTT
-,TRBD1,TRBV5-1,TRBJ1-4,CASSLVGTGANEKLFF,TGCGCCAGCAGCTTGGTAGGGACAGGGGCTAATGAAAAACTGTTTTTT
-,TRBD2,TRBV7-8,TRBJ2-1,CASSLGLAGSNEQFF,TGTGCCAGCAGCTTAGGACTAGCGGGATCAAATGAGCAGTTCTTC
once,TRBD2,TRBV13,TRBJ2-1,CASSPPAGVRYNEQFF,TGTGCCAGCAGCCCCCCGGCGGGAGTGAGGTACAATGAGCAGTTCTTC
once,TRBD2,TRBV9,TRBJ2-5,CASSVGAGGTPETQYF,TGTGCCAGCAGCGTAGGAGCGGGAGGAACCCCAGAGACCCAGTACTTC
-,TRBD1,TRBV7-9,TRBJ2-7,CASSKTGDRAYEQYF,TGTGCCAGCAGCAAGACCGGGGACAGGGCCTACGAGCAGTACTTC
-,TRBD2,TRBV25-1,TRBJ2-7,CASSPGGMQYF,TGTGCCAGCAGTCCCGGGGGGATGCAGTACTTC
-,-,TRBV23-1,TRBJ1-4,CASSRTLNNEKLFF,TGCGCCAGCAGCCGGACACTTAATAATGAAAAACTGTTTTTT
-,TRBD1,TRBV2,TRBJ1-1,CASVGRGAGAFF,TGTGCCAGCGTGGGCAGGGGGGCGGGAGCTTTCTTT
-,-,TRBV9,TRBJ2-3,CASSVGSAGPTDTQYF,TGTGCCAGCAGCGTAGGATCGGCGGGACCCACAGATACGCAGTATTTT